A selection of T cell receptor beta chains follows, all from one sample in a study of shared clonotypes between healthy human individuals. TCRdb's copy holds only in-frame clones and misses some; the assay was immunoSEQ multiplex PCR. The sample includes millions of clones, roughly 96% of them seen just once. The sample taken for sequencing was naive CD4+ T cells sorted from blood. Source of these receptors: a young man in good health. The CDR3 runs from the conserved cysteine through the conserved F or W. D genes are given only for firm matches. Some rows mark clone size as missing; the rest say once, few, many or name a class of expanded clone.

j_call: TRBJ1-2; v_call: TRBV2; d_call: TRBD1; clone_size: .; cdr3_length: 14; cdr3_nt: TGTGCCAGCAGTCGGGACAGGCCCCCCGATGGCTACACCTTC; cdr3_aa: CASSRDRPPDGYTF
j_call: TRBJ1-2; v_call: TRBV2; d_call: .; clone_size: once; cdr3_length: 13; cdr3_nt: TGTGCCAGCAGGACCTTGACAGGCGGTGGCTACACCTTC; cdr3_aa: CASRTLTGGGYTF
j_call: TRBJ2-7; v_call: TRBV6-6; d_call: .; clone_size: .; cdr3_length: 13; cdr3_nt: TGTGCCAGCAGTTACCTACGATTCGCCGAGCAGTACTTC; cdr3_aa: CASSYLRFAEQYF
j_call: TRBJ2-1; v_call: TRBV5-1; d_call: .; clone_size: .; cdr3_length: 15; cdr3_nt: TGCGCCAGCAGCTCAACAAGTCGCGGGGACAATGAGCAGTTCTTC; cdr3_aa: CASSSTSRGDNEQFF
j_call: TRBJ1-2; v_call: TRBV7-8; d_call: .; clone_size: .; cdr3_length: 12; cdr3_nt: TGTGCCAGCAGCGCAATGGCCTATGGCTACACCTTC; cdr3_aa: CASSAMAYGYTF
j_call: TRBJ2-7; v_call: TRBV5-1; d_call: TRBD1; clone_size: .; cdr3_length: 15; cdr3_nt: TGCGCCAGCAGCCTTTCTCCGGGACAGGGTAACGAGCAGTACTTC; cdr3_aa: CASSLSPGQGNEQYF
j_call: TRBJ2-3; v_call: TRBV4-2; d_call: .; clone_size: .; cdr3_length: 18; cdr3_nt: TGTGCCAGCAGCCAAGCCGGGGGTACAGAACCTAGCACAGATACGCAGTATTTT; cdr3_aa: CASSQAGGTEPSTDTQYF
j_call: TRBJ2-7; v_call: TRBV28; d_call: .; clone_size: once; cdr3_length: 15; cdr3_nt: TGTGCCAGCAGTTCCCAGGGGCTCGGACGTATCCAGCAGTACTTC; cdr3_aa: CASSSQGLGRIQQYF
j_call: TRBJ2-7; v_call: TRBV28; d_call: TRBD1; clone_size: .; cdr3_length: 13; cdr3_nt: TGTGCCAGCACTTCACAGGGGTTGGGCGAGCAGTACTTC; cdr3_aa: CASTSQGLGEQYF
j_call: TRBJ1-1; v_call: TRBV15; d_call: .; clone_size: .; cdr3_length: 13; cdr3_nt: TGTGCCACCAGCGAGGAGATGAACACTGAAGCTTTCTTT; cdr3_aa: CATSEEMNTEAFF
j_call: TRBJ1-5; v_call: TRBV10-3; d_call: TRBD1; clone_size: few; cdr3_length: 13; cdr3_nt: TGTGCCATCAATAGGGACAGGGATCAGCCCCAGCATTTT; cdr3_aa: CAINRDRDQPQHF